A single sample gave rise to the 8 T cell receptor beta chains below, sequenced in a study of cytomegalovirus exposure and HLA in healthy donors. The table came from immunoSEQ multiplex PCR; TCRdb's copy has only in-frame clones and leaves some out. The data show roughly 220,000 clones, roughly 88% seen once. Sequencing was done on a sample of PBMCs. All receptors derive from a woman under 40 in good health and CMV-seropositive.

This clone is termed medium-sized. The chain links TRBV9 to TRBJ2-3; 9 positions match TRBD1. CDR3 length: 16 residues. V lost 4 bases to trimming and J lost 4 bases; unmatched junction nucleotides: 10. Germline assignment: CDR1 SGDLS and CDR2 YYNGEE. The CDR3: CASSPRTGGFPDTQYF. CDR3 DNA: TGTGCCAGCAGCCCCCGAACAGGGGGCTTCCCAGATACGCAGTATTTT.

This clone has a handful of counts. The rearrangement links TRBV5-1 to TRBJ2-7; 8 nucleotides line up with TRBD1. The CDR3 spans 14 residues. Germline V gene sequence: CDR1 SGHRS, CDR2 YFSETQ. The V gene end was trimmed by 7 bases and the J gene end by 7 bases; junction bases not matched to a gene: 13. CDR3 sequence reads: CASGWTGPLGEQYF. CDR3 DNA: TGCGCCAGCGGATGGACAGGGCCCCTAGGTGAGCAGTACTTC.

This chain connects TRBV7-9 to TRBJ1-1; D remains ambiguous. V lost 0 bases and J 0 bases, leaving 8 bases between the germline ends. Germline CDR1 and CDR2: SEHNR and FQNEAQ (reference sequence). The CDR3 is 15 residues long. The CDR3 protein is CASSLAGSLNTEAFF. The CDR3 nucleotides are TGTGCCAGCAGCTTAGCAGGATCTCTGAACACTGAAGCTTTCTTT.

The CDR3: CASSYSPTSNTEAFF. For the CDR3, the DNA is TGTGCCAGCAGTTACTCCCCTACGTCTAACACTGAAGCTTTCTTT. The chain couples TRBV6-5 to TRBJ1-1, with D unresolved. The CDR3 is 15 amino acids. V gave up 0 bases and J gave up 2 bases, with 10 bases separating them. The germline CDR1 and CDR2 sequences are MNHEY and SVGAGI.

V and J are TRBV14 and TRBJ2-5; D perhaps matches TRBD2 (5 bases). V was clipped by 5 bases and J by 5 bases, with 15 bases between them. Germline CDR1 and CDR2: SGHDN and FVKESK. This CDR3 comprises 14 residues. CDR3 sequence: CASSNHFWRETQYF. DNA for the CDR3: TGTGCCAGCAGCAATCATTTCTGGAGGGAGACCCAGTACTTC.

The chain has TRBV5-1 and TRBJ1-2; D call uncertain. The V end was cut by 5 bases, the J end by 6 bases, with 17 bases between. The germline V gene has CDR1 SGHRS and CDR2 YFSETQ. The CDR3 extends over 14 amino acids. The CDR3 nucleotides read TGCGCCAGCAGGCGCGACCTCTTTGGGCATGGCTACACCTTC. Its protein is CASRRDLFGHGYTF.

The chain joins TRBV5-4 to TRBJ2-3; TRBD1 aligns across 10 bases. J gave up 3 bases and V 0 bases, and 4 bases lay outside the gene matches. In germline, CDR1 is SGHNT, CDR2 YYREEE (reference sequence). This CDR3 is 16 amino acids long. The CDR3 reads CASSLAPGQGTDTQYF. As DNA, the CDR3 is TGTGCCAGCAGCTTGGCACCGGGACAGGGGACAGATACGCAGTATTTT.

This clone was seen once. J is TRBJ2-3 and V is TRBV2, with D uncertain. Between the trimmed V and J ends, which lost 5 bases and 2 bases, there was a span of 2 bases. The CDR3 sequence is 11 residues long. Germline V gives CDR1 SNHLY, CDR2 FYNNEI. The CDR3 coding sequence is TGTGCCAGCAGTTTCACAGATACGCAGTATTTT. This sequence encodes CASSFTDTQYF.